The 19 T cell receptor beta chains listed next were all sequenced from one sample in a study of regulatory T cells in long-lasting Graves disease. Time point denoted: persistent/refractory GD, antithyroid drugs over 5 years with positive TRAb. The TCR library used RNA extracted from PBMCs. Building the TCR beta libraries relied on iRepertoire HTBI primers, and CDR3 regions underwent Arm-PCR. One entry per CDR3 protein results from TCRdb running MiXCR on the multiplex PCR reads. The sample lists around 450,000 distinct CDR3 sequences; 20% to 25% were seen once. The sample was peripheral blood mononuclear cells (PBMCs), taken when the disease was refractory, from a patient treated with antithyroid drugs. The receptors derive from a female donor with Graves disease.

V gene TRBV6-5 combines with J gene TRBJ1-2; D not resolved. The V and J ends lost 3 bases and 6 bases respectively, with 17 bases between them. The CDR3 consists of 15 residues. CDR1 and CDR2 (germline): MNHEY, SVGAGI. The chain's CDR3 is CASSYRITEAHGYTF. CDR3 nucleotide sequence: TGTGCCAGCAGTTATAGAATAACTGAGGCCCATGGCTACACCTTC.

Ten or more counts support this clonotype. The CDR3 region is CASSLHGGKSSYNSPLHF. For the CDR3, the DNA is TGCGCCAGCAGCTTGCATGGGGGGAAGAGCTCCTATAATTCACCCCTCCACTTT. The genes are TRBV5-1 and TRBJ1-6, with D possibly TRBD1 on 5 matching bases. The germline V and J ends were trimmed by 1 base and 0 bases, with 14 bases remaining between them. CDR1 and CDR2 from the germline V gene are SGHRS and YFSETQ. The CDR3 has 18 residues.

J is TRBJ2-2 and V is TRBV11-3; perhaps TRBD2 as D (6 bases). The CDR3 is made up of 11 amino acids. Trimming pared 8 bases from V and 6 bases from J, leaving 7 bases between. Germline lookup yields CDR1 SGHNT and CDR2 YENEEA. CDR3 in DNA: TGTGCCAGCGGAGGGGCCGGGGAGCTGTTTTTT. Its protein is CASGGAGELFF.

The chain recombines TRBV20-1 with TRBJ2-7, with 9 bases identical to TRBD1. CDR1 is DFQATT and CDR2 is SNEGSKA in the germline V gene (reference sequence). With 1 base clipped from V and 3 bases from J, the junction kept 1 base outside the gene matches. The CDR3 runs 13 residues. The CDR3 loop reads CSARVTGGYEQYF. The CDR3 region has the DNA TGCAGTGCTAGAGTGACAGGGGGCTACGAGCAGTACTTC.

This chain's CDR3 is CSARDRGLVYSNQPQHF. CDR3 DNA: TGCAGTGCTAGAGACAGGGGGCTAGTTTATAGCAATCAGCCCCAGCATTTT. The chain has TRBV20-1 and TRBJ1-5; 8 bases fit TRBD1. The CDR3 loop spans 17 amino acids. V was pared by 0 bases and J by 0 bases, with 7 bases of the junction left unmatched. Germline lookup yields CDR1 DFQATT and CDR2 SNEGSKA (reference sequence).

This chain connects TRBV6-1 to TRBJ2-1; D is unresolved. With 3 bases removed from V and 0 bases from J, the gap between germline ends came to 12 bases. This CDR3 has 16 residues. Germline V CDR1 and CDR2: MNHNS, SASEGT. CDR3 bases: TGTGCCAGCAGTGACCGAGTCCAGCGCTCCTACAATGAGCAGTTCTTC. Its translation is CASSDRVQRSYNEQFF.

This clonotype was recorded many times. The chain is built from TRBV2 and TRBJ2-7, with TRBD2 matching 8 bases. This CDR3 is 17 amino acids long. V trimming: 8 bases; J trimming: 2 bases; junction bases outside the gene matches: 17. Germline values: CDR1 SNHLY, CDR2 FYNNEI. CDR3 nucleotides: TGTGCCAGCCTTGCTGCGGGGGGTGGGCAGAGCACCTACGAGCAGTACTTC. Its protein is CASLAAGGGQSTYEQYF.

Ten or more counts support this clonotype. The chain recombines TRBV28 with TRBJ2-7; D unclear. The germline gives CDR1 MDHEN, CDR2 SYDVKM. There are 15 residues in the CDR3. V shed 5 bases and J shed 0 bases, with 14 bases lying between them. The CDR3 reads CASSPEKGSSYEQYF. The DNA for the CDR3 is TGTGCCAGCAGTCCAGAAAAAGGCAGCTCCTACGAGCAGTACTTC.

The rearrangement links TRBV7-2 to TRBJ1-2; the D is unclear. The germline CDR1 and CDR2 sequences are SGHTA and FQGNSA. This CDR3 has 16 residues. V lost 0 bases to trimming and J lost 0 bases, with 11 bases between them. For the CDR3, the DNA is TGTGCCAGCAGCTTAGCGGGCAGGCGGGCTAACTATGGCTACACCTTC. It specifies CASSLAGRRANYGYTF. Full variable domain (missing parts from reference TRBV7-2 and TRBJ1-2): GAGVSQSPSNKVTEKGKDVELRCDPISGHTALYWYRQSLGQGLEFLIYFQGNSAPDKSGLPSDRFSAERTGGSVSTLTIQRTQQEDSAVYLCASSLAGRRANYGYTFGSGTRLTVV.

Concerning this clonotype: A much larger clone lies a single base off, so this may be a read error. This rearrangement joins TRBV29-1 to TRBJ1-2, with 8 bases fitting TRBD1. The V gene's germline CDR1 is SQVTM and CDR2 ANQGSEA. CDR3 size: 13 residues. J lost 10 bases, V lost 1 base, and 8 bases had no gene match. CDR3 sequence (DNA): TGCAGCGTTGAAGCCCCGACAGGGGATGTCTACACCTTC. Translated, it gives CSVEAPTGDVYTF.

This clonotype was picked up many times. V gene TRBV12-3 or TRBV12-4 combines with J gene TRBJ2-7; D uncertain. Trimming stripped 2 bases from V and 5 bases from J, with 4 bases between. The CDR3 totals 11 residues. CDR3 nucleotides: TGTGCCAGCAGTTTAACGAACGAGCAGTACTTC. Protein sequence: CASSLTNEQYF.

The chain couples TRBV12-3 or TRBV12-4 to TRBJ1-5; D remains ambiguous. Trimming cost V 0 bases and J 0 bases, with 6 bases left between them. The CDR3 has 15 residues. CDR3: CASSLAPYSNQPQHF. For the CDR3, the DNA is TGTGCCAGCAGTTTAGCGCCCTATAGCAATCAGCCCCAGCATTTT.

This clonotype occurred many times. The chain has TRBV28 and TRBJ1-5; TRBD1 is a possible D gene (6 bases). CDR3 size: 12 residues. Germline V CDR1 and CDR2: MDHEN, SYDVKM. Trimming removed 7 bases at V and 6 bases at J, with 10 bases between. The CDR3 loop reads CASTGAVQPQHF. The CDR3 DNA sequence: TGTGCCAGCACGGGGGCAGTTCAGCCCCAGCATTTT. Combining the CDR3 with reference TRBV28 and TRBJ1-5 gives the whole variable domain DVKVTQSSRYLVKRTGEKVFLECVQDMDHENMFWYRQDPGLGLRLIYFSYDVKMKEKGDIPEGYSVSREKKERFSLILESASTNQTSMYLCASTGAVQPQHFGDGTRLSIL.

This clonotype was detected only a few times. One end of the junction does not line up with germline, which may come from a read error. V gene TRBV11-2 combines with J gene TRBJ2-7, with TRBD2 matching over 11 bases. This CDR3 has 14 residues. CDR1 and CDR2 from the germline V gene are SGHAT and FQNNGV. CDR3 region: CASTMTSGVHEQCF. The CDR3 bases are TGTGCCAGCACCATGACTAGCGGGGTGCACGAGCAGTGCTTC.

This chain links TRBV9 with TRBJ1-5; 9 bases are shared with TRBD1. This CDR3 is 16 amino acids long. The germline CDR1 and CDR2 sequences are SGDLS and YYNGEE. Trimming cost V 0 bases and J 4 bases; bases outside gene matches: 5. The CDR3 reads CASSVVGTGLNQPQHF. The CDR3, as DNA: TGTGCCAGCAGCGTAGTTGGGACAGGGTTAAATCAGCCCCAGCATTTT.

This clonotype was seen a few times. V is TRBV14 and J is TRBJ1-1; D is undetermined. This CDR3 contains 13 residues. CDR1 and CDR2 (germline): SGHDN, FVKESK. V lost 1 base and J 6 bases, leaving 9 bases between the germline ends. CDR3 DNA sequence: TGTGCCAGCAGCCAAGGCTCGAGCGCTGAAGCTTTCTTT. Translated, it gives CASSQGSSAEAFF.

This clonotype was counted at least ten times. The chain carries TRBV28 and TRBJ2-2; D is unresolved. Germline V lookup: CDR1 MDHEN, CDR2 SYDVKM. The CDR3 contains 16 residues. The germline V and J ends were trimmed by 6 bases and 6 bases, with 20 bases remaining between them. CDR3 residues: CASSPISIVHAGELFF. In DNA form, the CDR3 reads TGTGCCAGCAGCCCTATCTCCATAGTTCACGCCGGGGAGCTGTTTTTT.

The table lists this clonotype with a count of one. The chain joins TRBV30 to TRBJ2-2, with D perhaps TRBD1 (5 bases). Germline CDR1 is GTSNPN and CDR2 is SVGIG (reference sequence). V was shortened by 2 bases and J by 4 bases, with 8 bases between the two germline ends. This CDR3 region has 13 residues. In nucleotides, the CDR3 is TGTGCCTGGAGTTTTCAGGGCACCGGGGAGCTGTTTTTT. Encoded protein: CAWSFQGTGELFF. Supplemented by reference TRBV30 and TRBJ2-2, the full variable domain reads SQTIHQWPATLVQPVGSPLSLECTVEGTSNPNLYWYRQAAGRGLQLLFYSVGIGQISSEVPQNLSASRPQDRQFILSSKKLLLSDSGFYLCAWSFQGTGELFFGEGSRLTVL.

The rearrangement links TRBV30 to TRBJ2-5; TRBD1 or TRBD2 may be the D gene (5 bases each). The V end lost 2 bases, the J end lost 3 bases, and 13 bases lay between the germline ends. The CDR3 extends over 14 amino acids. Germline CDR1 GTSNPN, CDR2 SVGIG (reference sequence). CDR3 DNA: TGTGCCTGGAGTCGTCCGGGGCTAGAAGAGACCCAGTACTTC. This translates into CAWSRPGLEETQYF.